This is a list of T cell receptor beta chains from one sample in a study of cytomegalovirus exposure and HLA in healthy donors. Libraries were prepared by immunoSEQ multiplex PCR; TCRdb keeps only in-frame clonotypes and omits some of them. Among under 300,000 clones listed, around 80% were seen once. Sequencing was carried out using PBMCs. The receptor source for this set is a woman in her fifties or sixties in good health and CMV-seropositive. The conserved cysteine and the conserved F or W are not part of the CDR3 here. Each record gives: J gene, clone size, V gene, CDR3 protein. The size field is filled for only some rows; it gives once, few, many or a size class.

J: TRBJ1-2; size: -; V: TRBV6-5; CDR3: ASSYSGVDHYGYT
J: TRBJ2-1; size: -; V: TRBV5-1; CDR3: ASSYDPRKLAGAYNEQF
J: TRBJ2-7; size: -; V: TRBV28; CDR3: ASSSSLAGGDEQY
J: TRBJ2-1; size: -; V: TRBV9; CDR3: ASSTAGTRPF
J: TRBJ2-7; size: once; V: TRBV7-9; CDR3: ASRDRGLVEQY
J: TRBJ1-5; size: -; V: TRBV6-6; CDR3: ASSFGQGNQPQH
J: TRBJ2-5; size: once; V: TRBV7-9; CDR3: ASSFPGQETQY
J: TRBJ1-1; size: -; V: TRBV5-4; CDR3: ASSLQRGVRTEAF
J: TRBJ2-3; size: once; V: TRBV9; CDR3: ASSVAPFLPDTQY
J: TRBJ1-1; size: -; V: TRBV5-8; CDR3: ASSPRGLKNTEAF
J: TRBJ2-3; size: -; V: TRBV19; CDR3: ASSIWGQGDTQY
J: TRBJ2-1; size: -; V: TRBV4-1; CDR3: ASSHQRASYNEQF
J: TRBJ2-3; size: -; V: TRBV5-4; CDR3: ASSGIAGDRGDTQY
J: TRBJ2-3; size: -; V: TRBV6-5; CDR3: ASSRNRVMNTQY
J: TRBJ2-7; size: -; V: TRBV10-3; CDR3: AIRGTSGTYEQY
J: TRBJ2-1; size: -; V: TRBV5-1; CDR3: ASSLVSGGYNEQF
J: TRBJ2-1; size: -; V: TRBV4-1; CDR3: ASRTVLLAGGPSYNEQF
J: TRBJ1-1; size: -; V: TRBV6-1; CDR3: ASSEIVNTEAF
J: TRBJ1-2; size: -; V: TRBV6-1; CDR3: ASSEARAYGYT
J: TRBJ1-2; size: -; V: TRBV5-6; CDR3: ASSLDRIYGYT
J: TRBJ1-5; size: -; V: TRBV28; CDR3: ASSGDRGHQPQH
J: TRBJ1-3; size: -; V: TRBV5-1; CDR3: ASRQDNSGNTIY
J: TRBJ1-4; size: -; V: TRBV7-9; CDR3: ASSPPGQVNEKLF
J: TRBJ2-3; size: -; V: TRBV9; CDR3: ASGAGGAADTQY
J: TRBJ1-5; size: few; V: TRBV6-5; CDR3: ASSPRTGYQPQH